This is a list of T cell receptor beta chains from one sample in a study of blood T cell repertoires in COVID-19. Method: immunoSEQ multiplex PCR; TCRdb's copy keeps in-frame clones and lacks some. There are a few hundred thousand clones in the sample; over 75% occur only once, and under 2.5% lies in the top ten. The sequencing input was PBMCs or T cells enriched from blood (not recorded which). Every receptor here comes from a man aged 30-40 years who had recovered from COVID-19. The CDR3 runs from the conserved cysteine through the conserved F or W. The D gene is left open where the match is weak. Rows give clone size only sometimes, using once, few, many, or a class for an expanded clone.

d_gene	j_gene	v_gene	abundance	CDR3aa	CDR3nt
-	TRBJ1-5	TRBV2	-	CASSEEAGQPQHF	TGTGCCAGCAGTGAGGAGGCAGGCCAGCCCCAGCATTTT
TRBD2	TRBJ2-2	TRBV7-9	-	CASRRTAGGTNTGELFF	TGTGCCAGCAGACGAACAGCGGGGGGGACGAACACCGGGGAGCTGTTTTTT
-	TRBJ1-5	TRBV19	-	CASSVTPQGHQHF	TGTGCCAGTAGTGTGACGCCTCAGGGGCATCAGCATTTT
-	TRBJ1-1	TRBV5-1	-	CASSPPGVSTEAFF	TGCGCCAGCAGCCCTCCAGGGGTGAGCACTGAAGCTTTCTTT
-	TRBJ1-1	TRBV4-1	-	CASSQSGRETEAFF	TGCGCCAGCAGCCAATCCGGACGGGAAACTGAAGCTTTCTTT
-	TRBJ2-7	TRBV7-9	-	CASSLGDINSYEQYF	TGTGCCAGCAGCTTAGGGGACATCAACTCCTACGAGCAGTACTTC
TRBD1	TRBJ1-1	TRBV5-6	-	CASSSGGTVNTEAFF	TGTGCCAGCAGCTCCGGTGGGACAGTCAACACTGAAGCTTTCTTT
TRBD1	TRBJ1-1	TRBV6-2/TRBV6-3	-	CASSPENRGGGTEAFF	TGTGCCAGCAGTCCCGAAAACAGGGGCGGAGGCACTGAAGCTTTCTTT
TRBD1	TRBJ1-2	TRBV6-5	-	CASIPDRGPYGYTF	TGTGCCAGCATCCCGGACAGGGGGCCCTATGGCTACACCTTC
TRBD1	TRBJ1-6	TRBV7-2	-	CASSSSWTGGVDYNSPLHF	TGTGCCAGCAGCTCCTCTTGGACAGGGGGGGTGGATTATAATTCACCCCTCCACTTT
-	TRBJ1-2	TRBV4-1	-	CASSQEQGPNYGYTF	TGCGCCAGCAGCCAAGAACAGGGTCCTAACTATGGCTACACCTTC
-	TRBJ2-1	TRBV7-2	-	CASSLGWGAYNEQFF	TGTGCCAGCAGCTTAGGGTGGGGGGCCTACAATGAGCAGTTCTTC
TRBD2	TRBJ2-1	TRBV15	few	CATSRDDPSGGAWNEQFF	TGTGCCACCAGCAGAGACGACCCTAGCGGGGGGGCCTGGAATGAGCAGTTCTTC
-	TRBJ1-2	TRBV19	once	CASSIGQVGTHYGYTF	TGTGCCAGTAGTATAGGTCAAGTGGGCACCCACTATGGCTACACCTTC
-	TRBJ2-7	TRBV27	-	CASSSRTFGGRPEQYF	TGTGCCAGCAGTTCTCGGACCTTTGGGGGCAGGCCCGAGCAGTACTTC
TRBD2	TRBJ2-5	TRBV5-4	-	CASSLNSGGAETQYF	TGTGCCAGCAGCTTGAATAGCGGGGGGGCGGAGACCCAGTACTTC
TRBD1	TRBJ2-7	TRBV6-6	-	CASRTGSIGGSYEQYF	TGTGCCAGCAGGACAGGGTCAATTGGCGGCTCCTACGAGCAGTACTTC
-	TRBJ1-2	TRBV6-5	-	CASRPTDGANYGYTF	TGTGCCAGCAGACCTACTGACGGAGCTAACTATGGCTACACCTTC
-	TRBJ2-3	TRBV11-2	-	CASSLVGSPGTQYF	TGTGCCAGCAGCTTAGTAGGCTCACCCGGGACGCAGTATTTT
TRBD1	TRBJ2-3	TRBV19	-	CASSPNRGDTQYF	TGTGCCAGTAGCCCAAACAGGGGAGATACGCAGTATTTT
TRBD1	TRBJ2-2	TRBV24-1	-	CATSDEDRGRTGELFF	TGTGCCACCAGTGACGAAGACAGGGGGCGGACCGGGGAGCTGTTTTTT
-	TRBJ2-1	TRBV6-1	-	CASSDGSRLEQFF	TGTGCCAGCAGTGACGGGAGTAGACTAGAGCAGTTCTTC
TRBD1	TRBJ1-6	TRBV19	-	CASSMARGPSPLHF	TGTGCCAGTAGTATGGCCAGGGGGCCTTCACCCCTCCACTTT
-	TRBJ2-2	TRBV6-5	-	CASRPGAPNTGELFF	TGTGCCAGCAGGCCAGGGGCCCCCAACACCGGGGAGCTGTTTTTT
-	TRBJ1-3	TRBV11-2	few	CASSQDGGRRLDTIYF	TGTGCCAGCAGCCAAGATGGAGGTCGGAGGTTGGACACCATATATTTT
TRBD2	TRBJ2-1	TRBV27	few	CASRMTSGAYNEQFF	TGTGCCAGCAGAATGACTAGCGGGGCTTACAATGAGCAGTTCTTC
TRBD1	TRBJ1-2	TRBV7-2	once	CASSLVRSGGNYGYTF	TGTGCCAGCAGCTTAGTTCGGTCAGGGGGAAACTATGGCTACACCTTC
TRBD1	TRBJ2-3	TRBV6-5	-	CASSYSPGGADTQYF	TGTGCCAGCAGTTACTCGCCAGGGGGCGCCGATACGCAGTATTTT
TRBD1	TRBJ1-5	TRBV19	-	CASSIRDRYSNQPQHF	TGTGCCAGTAGTATCCGGGACAGGTATAGCAATCAGCCCCAGCATTTT
TRBD1	TRBJ1-1	TRBV25-1	-	CASSFSGGRTEAFF	TGTGCCAGCAGTTTTTCAGGGGGCCGGACTGAAGCTTTCTTT
TRBD1	TRBJ2-4	TRBV7-2	-	CASSSTSLRNRGPKNIQYF	TGTGCCAGCAGCTCCACTTCTTTGAGAAACAGGGGCCCCAAAAACATTCAGTACTTC
-	TRBJ1-1	TRBV7-9	once	CASSFVTGPATEAFF	TGTGCCAGCAGCTTCGTCACAGGACCCGCCACTGAAGCTTTCTTT
TRBD2	TRBJ2-3	TRBV9	-	CASSARGGTSTDTQYF	TGTGCCAGCAGCGCCCGCGGGGGGACTAGCACAGATACGCAGTATTTT
-	TRBJ1-5	TRBV19	-	CASSWGWGRANNQPQHF	TGTGCCAGTAGCTGGGGCTGGGGCAGGGCCAACAATCAGCCCCAGCATTTT
-	TRBJ1-2	TRBV29-1	few	CSVDTGSLNYGYTF	TGCAGCGTTGACACAGGCTCTCTTAACTATGGCTACACCTTC
TRBD2	TRBJ2-5	TRBV7-2	-	CASSLSGLAGRKTQYF	TGTGCCAGCAGCTTATCCGGACTAGCGGGGAGGAAGACCCAGTACTTC
-	TRBJ1-1	TRBV10-3	-	CAISESNRAGEAFF	TGTGCCATCAGTGAGTCGAATAGGGCGGGTGAAGCTTTCTTT
TRBD2	TRBJ2-7	TRBV3-1/TRBV3-2	-	CASSLLGLEHEQYF	TGTGCCAGCAGCCTTTTAGGACTAGAACACGAGCAGTACTTC
-	TRBJ1-4	TRBV9	-	CASSVNPGTKEKLFF	TGTGCCAGCAGCGTTAACCCCGGGACAAAGGAAAAACTGTTTTTT
TRBD1	TRBJ2-3	TRBV7-2	-	CASSPTGWGTDTQYF	TGTGCCAGCAGCCCGACAGGGTGGGGGACAGATACGCAGTATTTT
-	TRBJ1-2	TRBV4-3	-	CASSQDGNSQYYGYTF	TGCGCCAGCAGCCAAGATGGCAACAGTCAGTACTATGGCTACACCTTC